These 16 T cell receptor beta chains were sequenced from one sample in a study of blood T cells in healthy people across ages. Together with a sample-barcoded 5' primer, a J-beta primer mix was included in a second PCR lasting about 7 to 11 cycles. TCRdb re-called the 5' RACE reads with MiXCR, one entry per CDR3 protein. The sample carries hundreds of thousands of distinct CDR3 sequences, under 30% recorded once. Sample: blood. The receptors stem from a woman aged 80 or over in good health.

As for this clonotype: Just one base apart from a much larger clone, this may be a read error. The chain couples TRBV7-9 to TRBJ2-7; 8 bases align to TRBD1. The DNA matches TRBJ2-5 better at its end, which makes the J call doubtful. This CDR3 comprises 14 residues. Germline lookup yields CDR1 SEHNR and CDR2 FQNEAQ (reference sequence). The chain's CDR3 is CAGSFRQGLETQYF. The DNA for the CDR3 is TGTGCCGGCAGCTTTAGACAGGGGTTGGAGACCCAGTACTTC.

There are a few counts of this clonotype. This chain joins TRBV7-9 and TRBJ1-4, with 7 bases that match TRBD1. Trimming took 2 bases from V and 6 from J; bases not matched to a gene: 9. The CDR3 sequence is 16 residues long. The germline CDR1 and CDR2 sequences are SEHNR and FQNEAQ (reference sequence). Here the CDR3 DNA reads TGTGCCAGCAGCTTATTTCGACAGGGCCTCGATGAAAAACTGTTTTTT. Translation: CASSLFRQGLDEKLFF.

Worth noting for this clonotype: A much larger clone lies one base from this, so it may be a read error. The rearrangement joins TRBV20-1 to TRBJ2-7; D tentatively reads TRBD1 or TRBD2 (5 bases each). The J call may not be correct, given that the DNA end is closer to TRBJ2-1. The CDR3 totals 15 residues. Germline V gene lookup returns CDR1 DFQATT and CDR2 SNEGSKA (reference sequence). Here the CDR3 reads CSARGVGSSSYEQFF. The CDR3 DNA sequence: TGCAGTGCTAGGGGGGTTGGTAGTAGCTCCTACGAGCAGTTCTTC.

In its sample, this clonotype was seen many times. The J gene is TRBJ1-5, the V gene TRBV2; D gene unclear. The germline V gene has CDR1 SNHLY and CDR2 FYNNEI. The CDR3 runs to 14 residues. V was clipped by 4 bases and J by 1 base, with 8 bases between them. CDR3 loop: CASSGTQSNQPQHF. Here the CDR3 DNA reads TGTGCCAGCAGTGGAACCCAGAGCAATCAGCCCCAGCATTTT.

At least ten counts were recorded for this clonotype. CDR3 nucleotides: TGTGCCAGCAGCTACCGACAGAACAATGAGCAGTTCTTC. Protein sequence: CASSYRQNNEQFF. The chain links TRBV9 to TRBJ2-1; weak D call: TRBD1 (5 bases). The CDR3 has 13 residues. Germline V CDR1 and CDR2: SGDLS, YYNGEE. The germline V and J ends were trimmed by 4 bases and 5 bases, with 10 bases remaining between them.

Notes on this clonotype: A much larger clone lies one base from this, so it may be a read error. The rearrangement joins TRBV15 to TRBJ2-5; 13 bases line up with TRBD2. This CDR3 region has 17 residues. Germline V CDR1 and CDR2: LNHNV, YYDKDF (reference sequence). For the CDR3, the DNA is TGTACCACCAGCAGAGATACCGGGACTAGCGGGGCTGAGACCCAGTACTTC. Protein sequence: CTTSRDTGTSGAETQYF.

This clonotype was detected ten times or more. This chain uses TRBV14 with TRBJ1-2, with D possibly TRBD1 on 5 matching bases. Germline loops: CDR1 SGHDN, CDR2 FVKESK. Trimming removed 2 bases from V and 8 bases from J, with 12 bases in between. The CDR3 spans 13 residues. In nucleotides, the CDR3 is TGTGCCAGCAGCCAAACAGCCTGGGGCGGCTACACCTTC. Translating gives CASSQTAWGGYTF.

The chain carries TRBV5-1 and TRBJ2-7; 11 nucleotides agree with TRBD1. CDR1 and CDR2 from the germline V gene are SGHRS and YFSETQ. The CDR3 is 15 amino acids. Trimming removed 3 bases from V and 5 bases from J; junction bases left unmatched: 7. Here the CDR3 DNA reads TGCGCCAGCAGCTACCGGGACAGGGGGAGCAACGAGCAGTACTTC. Its translation: CASSYRDRGSNEQYF.

This clonotype has only a few counts. The gene calls are TRBV19 and TRBJ1-1, with no clear D. With 3 bases removed from V and 5 bases from J, the gap between germline ends came to 22 bases. The CDR3 has 17 residues. CDR1 is LNHDA, CDR2 SQIVND, per germline (reference sequence). The CDR3 loop is CASSIRRGSEGTTEAFF. In DNA, the CDR3 is TGTGCCAGTAGTATCAGGAGAGGGAGTGAAGGAACAACTGAAGCTTTCTTT. Supplemented by reference TRBV19 and TRBJ1-1, the full variable domain reads DGGITQSPKYLFRKEGQNVTLSCEQNLNHDAMYWYRQDPGQGLRLIYYSQIVNDFQKGDIAEGYSVSREKKESFPLTVTSAQKNPTAFYLCASSIRRGSEGTTEAFFGQGTRLTVV.

For this clonotype: It may be a read error: a sequence one base away is much more abundant. The chain has TRBV12-3 or TRBV12-4 and TRBJ2-1, with D perhaps given as TRBD1 or TRBD2 (5 bases each). CDR3 length equals 15 residues. Trimming pared 10 bases from V and 10 bases from J, leaving 26 bases between. CDR3 DNA sequence: TGTGCCACAGGAAAGGGCAGGGACCGTTTCTACGAGCAGTTCTTC. Amino acids: CATGKGRDRFYEQFF.

V is TRBV12-3 or TRBV12-4 and J is TRBJ2-2; D unclear. This CDR3 contains 13 residues. V dropped 6 bases and J dropped 6 bases, with 11 bases sitting between them. CDR3 DNA: TGTGCCAGCAGCTATACAACGGCCGGGGAGCTGTTTTTT. Encoded protein: CASSYTTAGELFF.

The V gene is TRBV21-1, the J gene TRBJ2-7; TRBD1 is the table's D call and was not checked against the DNA. TRBV21-1 is reported as a pseudogene. The CDR3 contains 12 residues. CDR3 sequence (DNA): TGTGCCAGCACCCAGGAGGACAATGAGCAGTACTTC. Residues: CASTQEDNEQYF.

This clonotype was observed at least ten times. The chain joins TRBV20-1 to TRBJ2-3; D is possibly TRBD1 (6 bases). The CDR3 spans 15 residues. Germline CDR1 and CDR2: DFQATT and SNEGSKA (reference sequence). Deletions cut 5 bases from V and 0 bases from J, with 15 bases between. The CDR3 DNA reads TGCAGTGCTTCCCCGGGGACACCTAGCACAGATACGCAGTATTTT. Protein: CSASPGTPSTDTQYF.

Many counts were recorded for this clonotype. V and J are TRBV7-6 and TRBJ2-3; 7 bases are a match to TRBD2. Trimming took 1 base from V and 4 from J; bases not matched to a gene: 2. The CDR3 is 14 amino acids. Germline loops: CDR1 SGHVS, CDR2 FNYEAQ. CDR3 bases: TGTGCCAGCAGCTTAGTTGCGGGGGCAGATACGCAGTATTTT. Translation: CASSLVAGADTQYF. The entire variable domain, with the rest obtained from reference TRBV7-6 and TRBJ2-3, is as follows: GAGVSQSPRYKVTKRGQDVALRCDPISGHVSLYWYRQALGQGPEFLTYFNYEAQQDKSGLPNDRFSAERPEGSISTLTIQRTEQRDSAMYRCASSLVAGADTQYFGPGTRLTVL.

This clonotype was seen more than once but under ten times. The chain combines TRBV2 with TRBJ1-3; TRBD1 agrees at 7 bases. The germline gives CDR1 SNHLY, CDR2 FYNNEI. This CDR3 comprises 13 residues. V lost 6 bases to trimming and J lost 6 bases; unmatched junction nucleotides: 5. The CDR3 sequence: CASRGQTLNTIYF. The CDR3 nucleotides read TGTGCCAGCAGGGGACAGACCCTAAACACCATATATTTT.

This clonotype was recorded many times. The rearrangement uses TRBV30 and TRBJ2-7; D uncertain. Trimming left V 4 bases short and J 4 bases short, with 8 bases between. Germline CDR1 is GTSNPN and CDR2 is SVGIG (reference sequence). The CDR3 runs 11 residues. The CDR3 loop reads CAWINSYEQYF. The CDR3 DNA sequence: TGTGCCTGGATTAATTCGTACGAGCAGTACTTC.